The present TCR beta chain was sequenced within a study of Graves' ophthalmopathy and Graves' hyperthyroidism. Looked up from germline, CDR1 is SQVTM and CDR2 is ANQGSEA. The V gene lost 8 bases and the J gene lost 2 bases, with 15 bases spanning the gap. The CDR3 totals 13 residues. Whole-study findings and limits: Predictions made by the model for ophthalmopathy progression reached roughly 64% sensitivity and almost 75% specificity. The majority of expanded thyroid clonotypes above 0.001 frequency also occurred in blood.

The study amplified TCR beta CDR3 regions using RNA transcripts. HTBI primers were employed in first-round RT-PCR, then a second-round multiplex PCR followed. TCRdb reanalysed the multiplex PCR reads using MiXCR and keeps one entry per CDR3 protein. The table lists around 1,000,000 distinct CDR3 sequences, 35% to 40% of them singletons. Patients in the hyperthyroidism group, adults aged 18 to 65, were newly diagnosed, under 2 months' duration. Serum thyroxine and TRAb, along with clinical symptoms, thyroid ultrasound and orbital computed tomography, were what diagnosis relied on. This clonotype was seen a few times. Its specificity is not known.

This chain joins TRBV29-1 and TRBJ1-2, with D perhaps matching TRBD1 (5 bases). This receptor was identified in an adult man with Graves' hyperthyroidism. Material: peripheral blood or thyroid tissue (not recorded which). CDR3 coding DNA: TGCAGCCAAGATTACGGGGGAAACTATGGCTACACCTTC. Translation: CSQDYGGNYGYTF.